Listed below are T cell receptor beta chains from one sample, sequenced in a study of blood T cell repertoires in COVID-19. The table came from immunoSEQ multiplex PCR; TCRdb's copy has only in-frame clones and leaves some out. The sample lists 260,000 or so clones; approximately 86% were seen once. The sequenced material came from peripheral blood. The receptors come from a human donor in a cohort sampled during active COVID-19. The CDR3 runs from the conserved cysteine through the conserved F or W. A D gene is named only where the DNA matches it firmly. Expanded clones are given a class, and other clones once, few, many or no size at all.

>TRBJ2-3|.|.|TRBV3-1/TRBV3-2
TGTGCCAGCAGCCAAATCTCAGATACGCAGTATTTT
CASSQISDTQYF
>TRBJ1-1|.|TRBD1|TRBV7-9
TGTGCCAGCAGCTTTGGGGACAGGGGCACTGAAGCTTTCTTT
CASSFGDRGTEAFF
>TRBJ2-5|.|.|TRBV9
TGTGCCAGCAGCGTAGGTCAGCAAGAGACCCAGTACTTC
CASSVGQQETQYF
>TRBJ2-1|.|TRBD2|TRBV28
TGTGCCAGCAGTTTGGAGCGGGGCAATGAGCAGTTCTTC
CASSLERGNEQFF
>TRBJ2-7|.|TRBD2|TRBV11-2
TGTGCCAGCAGCTCAAAACTAGCGGGAGGGTGGAAGCCCTACGAGCAGTACTTC
CASSSKLAGGWKPYEQYF
>TRBJ2-5|.|.|TRBV5-1
TGCGCCAGCAGCTTGGCCCTCGGGACTTCTTGGGGCGAGACCCAGTACTTC
CASSLALGTSWGETQYF
>TRBJ1-1|.|TRBD1|TRBV11-3
TGTGCCAGCAGCTTAGGTACAGGGGACACTGAAGCTTTCTTT
CASSLGTGDTEAFF
>TRBJ2-5|.|.|TRBV10-3
TGTGCCATCAGTGAGTCGATTGACGGGGGAGATTTCCAAGAGACCCAGTACTTC
CAISESIDGGDFQETQYF
>TRBJ2-7|.|TRBD2|TRBV28
TGTGCCTCGTTAGGACTAGCGGGAGAGCAGTACTTC
CASLGLAGEQYF
>TRBJ1-2|.|.|TRBV27
TGTGCCAGCAGTTTTTCCATCGGACAGTACTATGGCTACACCTTC
CASSFSIGQYYGYTF
>TRBJ1-5|few|TRBD1|TRBV28
TGTGCCAGCAGTCCCGGGACAGGGGGCAATCAGCCCCAGCATTTT
CASSPGTGGNQPQHF
>TRBJ1-3|once|.|TRBV5-1
TGCGCCAGCAGCTTGGAACCGAGAGGATCTGGAAACACCATATATTTT
CASSLEPRGSGNTIYF
>TRBJ2-7|.|.|TRBV7-7
TGTGCCAGCAGCGTCCGTTTGGGAGTGGACGAGCAGTACTTC
CASSVRLGVDEQYF
>TRBJ2-7|once|TRBD1|TRBV13
TGTGCCAGCAGCTTTTACAGGGGTGAGATCGAGCAGTACTTC
CASSFYRGEIEQYF
>TRBJ1-4|.|.|TRBV4-1
TGCGCCAGCAGCCACCTACCCCAGGGCCCAACTAATGAAAAACTGTTTTTT
CASSHLPQGPTNEKLFF
>TRBJ2-1|.|TRBD1|TRBV6-6
TGTGCCAGCAGGACGGACAGGGAAATCCCCAATGAGCAGTTCTTC
CASRTDREIPNEQFF
>TRBJ1-3|.|.|TRBV27
TGTGCCAGCAGTTTAAGCGGCCCCGGAAACACCATATATTTT
CASSLSGPGNTIYF
>TRBJ2-6|.|.|TRBV7-9
TGTGCCAGCAGCTTAGGGAGTTTAGCTTCTGGGGCCAACGTCCTGACTTTC
CASSLGSLASGANVLTF
>TRBJ1-2|.|TRBD1|TRBV29-1
TGCAGCGTCAGCTCGGACAGGACGAACTATGGCTACACCTTC
CSVSSDRTNYGYTF
>TRBJ2-5|.|.|TRBV4-1
TGCGCCAGCAGCCAAGCTGGGGGCCTCCGGGGAGAGACCCAGTACTTC
CASSQAGGLRGETQYF
>TRBJ1-2|.|.|TRBV30
TGTGCCTGGAGTCCGGGGTTTAACTATGGCTACACCTTC
CAWSPGFNYGYTF
>TRBJ1-6|.|.|TRBV4-3
TGCGCCAGCAGCCAAAACGGTCGGCCCCTCCACTTT
CASSQNGRPLHF
>TRBJ2-2|.|TRBD1|TRBV19
TGTGCCAGTAGTATAGTTTTGGACAGGGCGTCCGGGGAGCTGTTTTTT
CASSIVLDRASGELFF
>TRBJ2-1|.|TRBD2|TRBV29-1
TGCAGCGTTGCAGTGACTAGCGGCGGTGAGCAGTTCTTC
CSVAVTSGGEQFF
>TRBJ1-2|.|TRBD1|TRBV6-6
TGTGCCAGCAGTTACTCGGACAGGGGTGATGGCTACACCTTC
CASSYSDRGDGYTF
>TRBJ1-2|.|TRBD1|TRBV30
TGTGCCTGGAGAACCCTGACAGGGGAGAATGGCTACACCTTC
CAWRTLTGENGYTF
>TRBJ1-3|.|.|TRBV6-5
TGTGCCAGCAGTTACGGGGCCCGCTCTGGAAACACCATATATTTT
CASSYGARSGNTIYF
>TRBJ1-1|.|.|TRBV10-3
TGTGCCATCAAACAGGGAGGGTTTACTGAAGCTTTCTTT
CAIKQGGFTEAFF
>TRBJ1-6|.|.|TRBV10-3
TGTGCCATCAGTGAACAGGGAACGATGGGTTCACCCCTCCACTTT
CAISEQGTMGSPLHF
>TRBJ1-2|.|.|TRBV7-2
TGTGCCAGCAGCTTAATTCAGGGCTATGGCTACACCTTC
CASSLIQGYGYTF
>TRBJ2-5|.|.|TRBV2
TGTGCCAGACGTCGGGAGACCCAGTACTTC
CARRRETQYF
>TRBJ1-5|few|.|TRBV27
TGTGCCAGCAGTTTTTGCTCCGCTAGACCGTGCAATCAGCCCCAGCATTTT
CASSFCSARPCNQPQHF
>TRBJ2-7|few|.|TRBV5-5
TGTGCCAGCACCAATATCGGGGAGAGCTACGAGCAGTACTTC
CASTNIGESYEQYF
>TRBJ1-2|.|.|TRBV4-3
TGCGCCAGCAGCCAAGGGCACCGCCTGAACTATGGCTACACCTTC
CASSQGHRLNYGYTF
>TRBJ2-7|.|.|TRBV3-1/TRBV3-2
TGTGCCAGCAGCCACCTTCGTGGGCAGAGTGGCTACGAGCAGTACTTC
CASSHLRGQSGYEQYF
>TRBJ1-2|.|.|TRBV6-5
TGTGCCAGCAAGGAGGGATCTAACTATGGCTACACCTTC
CASKEGSNYGYTF
>TRBJ2-7|.|TRBD2|TRBV25-1
TGTGCCAGCGGGGAGCGGGAGGCCCATCTCGAGCAGTACTTC
CASGEREAHLEQYF